This T cell receptor beta chain was captured by sequencing in a study of shared clonotypes between healthy human individuals. In this sample, this clone turned up once. Germline CDR1 and CDR2: GTSNPN and SVGIG (reference sequence). Trimming shortened V by 4 bases and J by 3 bases, and 12 bases separated the two germline ends. The CDR3 length is 13 residues. The genomic DNA of each subset was split evenly across several immunoSEQ plates. Per the original data handling: ImmunoSEQ sequences covered only the junction and lacked quality scores; filtering therefore differed. The repertoire was sequenced with immunoSEQ multiplex PCR; TCRdb's copy has only in-frame clones and lacks some. The V and J calls and the clone size are those of that table, but D and trimming were determined from the DNA. The sample lists about 460,000 clones, approximately 80% occurring once.

Sequenced sample: PBMCs. This sequence joins TRBV30 and TRBJ1-1; possible D gene TRBD1, 5 bases. The origin of this receptor is a woman aged 35 to 49 in good health. Some clones in this sample may be carry-over from other donors' samples. The CDR3 DNA reads TGTGCCTGGAAATTACGGGGGGACACTGAAGCTTTCTTT. This translates into CAWKLRGDTEAFF.